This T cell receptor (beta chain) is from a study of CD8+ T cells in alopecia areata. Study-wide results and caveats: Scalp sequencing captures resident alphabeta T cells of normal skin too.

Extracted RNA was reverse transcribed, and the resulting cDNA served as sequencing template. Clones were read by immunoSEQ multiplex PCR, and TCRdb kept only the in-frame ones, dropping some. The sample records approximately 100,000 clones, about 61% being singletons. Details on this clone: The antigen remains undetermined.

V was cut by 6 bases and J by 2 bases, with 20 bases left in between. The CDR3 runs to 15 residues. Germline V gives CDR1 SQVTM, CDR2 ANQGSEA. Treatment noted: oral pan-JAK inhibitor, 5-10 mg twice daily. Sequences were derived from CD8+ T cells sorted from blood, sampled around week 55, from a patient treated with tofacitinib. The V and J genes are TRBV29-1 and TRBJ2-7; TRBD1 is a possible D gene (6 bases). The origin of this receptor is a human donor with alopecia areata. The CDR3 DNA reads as TGCAGCGTATCGGGGAGAGGGGGAATACCCTACGAGCAGTACTTC. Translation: CSVSGRGGIPYEQYF.